This T cell receptor (beta chain) emerged from a study of shared clonotypes between healthy human individuals. The germline gives CDR1 LNHDA, CDR2 SQIVND (reference sequence). Trimming at V came to 7 bases and at J to 4 bases, leaving 19 bases not matched to a gene. The CDR3 totals 19 residues. TCRdb keeps only in-frame clones here, not all; method: immunoSEQ multiplex PCR. The sample carries about 820,000 clones, 90% to 95% recorded once. As defined, naive CD8 cells were CD45RO-negative and positively selected for CCR7, with terminally differentiated effector memory CD45RA+ cells excluded. This TCR derives from a man under 40 in good health. Sequencing was performed on naive CD8+ T cells sorted from blood. V and J are TRBV19 and TRBJ2-1; 10 bases match TRBD2. The CDR3 DNA sequence: TGTGCCAGTAAGAGCCTACTAGCGGGACCCAGCCGGGGTTACAATGAGCAGTTCTTC. It codes for CASKSLLAGPSRGYNEQFF. The full variable domain, its missing parts supplied by reference TRBV19 and TRBJ2-1, is DGGITQSPKYLFRKEGQNVTLSCEQNLNHDAMYWYRQDPGQGLRLIYYSQIVNDFQKGDIAEGYSVSREKKESFPLTVTSAQKNPTAFYLCASKSLLAGPSRGYNEQFFGPGTRLTVL.